This TCR beta chain was sequenced in a study of lymphopenia after photon versus proton radiotherapy. V lost 5 bases and J lost 6; bases outside the gene matches: 5. The CDR3 length is 14 residues. Germline lookup yields CDR1 ENHRY and CDR2 SYGVKD. Some clones are missing from TCRdb's copy, which holds only in-frame ones; the method was immunoSEQ multiplex PCR. The sample gives some 70,000 clones, around 86% of which show up once; 11% is in the top ten. Study-wide results and caveats: Post-nadir TCR diversity decline inversely tracked overall survival among those who died. Photon-treated patients lost naive T cells and TCR diversity; proton-treated stayed stable. Post-nadir diversity loss with photons came from oligoclonal expansion, particularly CD8+ Temra cells. Only patients who died were analyzed for survival; proton advantage is unproven.

Of note for this clone: Its matching antigen is unknown.

The chain uses TRBV10-3 and TRBJ2-1; 9 bases fit TRBD2. Sequencing was performed on peripheral blood, taken from a patient treated with proton-based radiotherapy. This receptor was obtained from an elderly man with esophageal cancer. CDR3 sequence: CAISHPAGGNEQFF. Written as DNA, the CDR3 is TGTGCCATCAGTCACCCAGCGGGGGGCAATGAGCAGTTCTTC.